The rows below give T cell receptor beta chains drawn from one sample of a study of blood T cells in healthy people across ages. TCRdb reprocessed the 5' RACE reads with MiXCR, giving one entry per CDR3 protein. The profile shows roughly 700,000 distinct CDR3 sequences, around a quarter of them singletons. This same sample was also part of a study on T cells of mothers and their children.

The material sequenced was blood. Every receptor here comes from a boy aged 10-17 years in good health. The CDR3 runs from the conserved cysteine through the conserved F or W. Fields, in order: D gene, J gene, V gene, clone size, CDR3 protein, CDR3 DNA. The D gene is left open where the match is weak. Expanded clones get a size class; other rows say once, few or many, or leave the size out.

D: TRBD2
J: TRBJ2-3
V: TRBV5-1
size: few
CDR3: CASSFRLAEGTDTQYF
DNA: TGCGCCAGCAGCTTCCGACTAGCGGAAGGCACAGATACGCAGTATTTT

D: -
J: TRBJ2-7
V: TRBV11-2
size: -
CDR3: CASSPRGGPTYEQYF
DNA: TGTGCCAGCAGCCCCCGTGGTGGCCCCACGTACGAGCAGTACTTC

D: -
J: TRBJ2-5
V: TRBV20-1
size: few
CDR3: CSAIRTGALGVETQYF
DNA: TGCAGTGCTATCAGAACGGGGGCCCTTGGTGTTGAGACCCAGTACTTC

D: TRBD1
J: TRBJ2-1
V: TRBV12-3/TRBV12-4
size: few
CDR3: CASSVQGATYNEQFF
DNA: TGTGCCAGCAGTGTACAGGGGGCTACCTACAATGAGCAGTTCTTC

D: -
J: TRBJ2-5
V: TRBV29-1
size: -
CDR3: CSVAGRAALETQYF
DNA: TGCAGCGTTGCTGGCAGGGCGGCTTTAGAGACCCAGTACTTC

D: -
J: TRBJ2-2
V: TRBV7-2
size: few
CDR3: CASSRRGGHPESGELFF
DNA: TGTGCCAGCAGCCGGAGGGGGGGACACCCAGAATCCGGGGAGCTGTTTTTT

D: -
J: TRBJ2-4
V: TRBV20-1
size: few
CDR3: CSAPDGVKNIQYF
DNA: TGCAGTGCCCCGGACGGAGTCAAAAACATTCAGTACTTC

D: TRBD2
J: TRBJ2-7
V: TRBV4-3
size: few
CDR3: CASSPGSGGATYEQYF
DNA: TGCGCCAGCAGCCCGGGGAGCGGGGGGGCTACCTACGAGCAGTACTTC

D: TRBD1
J: TRBJ2-3
V: TRBV18
size: few
CDR3: CASSLRQGVDTDTQYF
DNA: TGTGCCAGCTCACTCAGACAGGGGGTCGACACAGATACGCAGTATTTT

D: TRBD2
J: TRBJ2-5
V: TRBV7-2
size: few
CDR3: CASSLVAGGKQETQYF
DNA: TGTGCCAGCAGCTTAGTGGCGGGAGGGAAACAAGAGACCCAGTACTTC

D: TRBD1
J: TRBJ2-7
V: TRBV20-1
size: few
CDR3: CSACHRGRFEQYF
DNA: TGCAGTGCCTGTCACAGGGGGAGATTCGAGCAGTACTTC

D: TRBD1
J: TRBJ2-3
V: TRBV6-5
size: few
CDR3: CASSYRTGEDTQYF
DNA: TGTGCCAGCAGTTACCGTACAGGGGAAGATACGCAGTATTTT

D: TRBD1
J: TRBJ2-4
V: TRBV6-5
size: -
CDR3: CASRPGGLAKNIQYF
DNA: TGTGCCAGCAGACCAGGGGGTCTAGCCAAAAACATTCAGTACTTC

D: -
J: TRBJ1-2
V: TRBV7-3
size: -
CDR3: CASSLTPFSGNDGYTF
DNA: TGTGCCAGCAGCTTAACGCCTTTTTCGGGGAACGATGGCTACACCTTC

D: TRBD2
J: TRBJ2-1
V: TRBV12-5
size: -
CDR3: CASGRAGETYNEQFF
DNA: TGTGCTAGTGGTCGAGCGGGAGAAACCTACAATGAGCAGTTCTTC

D: -
J: TRBJ2-4
V: TRBV20-1
size: -
CDR3: CSARGASKNIQYF
DNA: TGCAGTGCTAGGGGGGCGTCCAAAAACATTCAGTACTTC

D: TRBD2
J: TRBJ2-7
V: TRBV10-3
size: -
CDR3: CAMAEPGTSGSRPYEQYF
DNA: TGTGCCATGGCGGAACCCGGGACTAGCGGCTCCAGACCCTACGAGCAGTACTTC

D: -
J: TRBJ2-5
V: TRBV12-3/TRBV12-4
size: -
CDR3: CASGVGRETQYF
DNA: TGTGCCAGCGGGGTTGGGCGGGAGACCCAGTACTTC

D: -
J: TRBJ1-2
V: TRBV12-3/TRBV12-4
size: many
CDR3: CASSPLYGYTF
DNA: TGTGCCAGCAGTCCCCTCTATGGCTACACCTTC

D: -
J: TRBJ1-2
V: TRBV6-6
size: few
CDR3: CASSRVLRFGYTF
DNA: TGTGCCAGCAGTAGGGTACTTCGTTTTGGCTACACCTTC

D: -
J: TRBJ2-3
V: TRBV7-2
size: few
CDR3: CASSSGWLTDTQYF
DNA: TGTGCCAGCAGCTCAGGGTGGCTCACAGATACGCAGTATTTT

D: -
J: TRBJ2-7
V: TRBV28
size: few
CDR3: CASSLPPREPTYEQYF
DNA: TGTGCCAGCAGTTTACCCCCCCGAGAACCAACCTACGAGCAGTACTTC

D: TRBD2
J: TRBJ2-1
V: TRBV3-1
size: -
CDR3: CASMGSGTNEQFF
DNA: TGTGCCAGCATGGGTAGCGGGACCAATGAGCAGTTCTTC

D: TRBD2
J: TRBJ2-2
V: TRBV4-3
size: -
CDR3: CASSREISGGASSGELFF
DNA: TGCGCCAGCAGCCGAGAAATTAGCGGGGGGGCCTCGTCCGGGGAGCTGTTTTTT

D: -
J: TRBJ1-1
V: TRBV6-6
size: -
CDR3: CASITREGLGTEAFF
DNA: TGTGCCAGCATAACCAGAGAGGGATTAGGCACTGAAGCTTTCTTT

D: TRBD1
J: TRBJ2-1
V: TRBV7-9
size: few
CDR3: CASSIKQGADEQFF
DNA: TGTGCCAGCAGCATAAAACAGGGGGCGGATGAGCAGTTCTTC

D: -
J: TRBJ2-2
V: TRBV6-2/TRBV6-3
size: -
CDR3: CANSKTGRQTGELFF
DNA: TGTGCCAACAGTAAAACAGGGCGGCAGACCGGGGAGCTGTTTTTT

D: -
J: TRBJ2-5
V: TRBV6-5
size: few
CDR3: CASSYSRETRYF
DNA: TGTGCCAGCAGTTACTCGAGAGAGACCCGGTACTTC

D: TRBD1
J: TRBJ2-3
V: TRBV7-2
size: -
CDR3: CASSSVFSGGSDTQYF
DNA: TGTGCCAGCAGCTCCGTTTTTTCAGGGGGCTCAGATACGCAGTATTTT

D: -
J: TRBJ1-1
V: TRBV5-1
size: -
CDR3: CASSSDAGVATEAFF
DNA: TGCGCCAGCAGCTCGGACGCAGGGGTTGCGACTGAAGCTTTCTTT

D: -
J: TRBJ2-4
V: TRBV20-1
size: -
CDR3: CSARRGAWDIQYF
DNA: TGCAGTGCTAGGAGAGGGGCGTGGGACATTCAGTACTTC

D: -
J: TRBJ1-5
V: TRBV20-1
size: -
CDR3: CSASTGGNQPQHF
DNA: TGCAGTGCTAGCACCGGGGGCAATCAGCCCCAGCATTTT

D: -
J: TRBJ2-5
V: TRBV29-1
size: once
CDR3: CSVEDQLLGQRETQYF
DNA: TGCAGCGTTGAAGATCAGCTCTTAGGACAGAGAGAGACCCAGTACTTC

D: -
J: TRBJ2-1
V: TRBV28
size: few
CDR3: CASKLGSYNEQFF
DNA: TGTGCCAGCAAACTAGGGTCCTACAATGAGCAGTTCTTC

D: -
J: TRBJ2-5
V: TRBV20-1
size: few
CDR3: CSARGQSTQETQYF
DNA: TGCAGTGCTAGAGGCCAGAGTACCCAAGAGACCCAGTACTTC

D: -
J: TRBJ1-3
V: TRBV11-3
size: few
CDR3: CASRGLLVGNTIYF
DNA: TGTGCCAGCAGGGGGTTGCTGGTGGGAAACACCATATATTTT

D: TRBD1
J: TRBJ2-4
V: TRBV28
size: -
CDR3: CASTRPTGLENIQYF
DNA: TGTGCCAGCACCCGACCGACAGGGTTGGAAAACATTCAGTACTTC

D: TRBD2
J: TRBJ2-1
V: TRBV12-3/TRBV12-4
size: -
CDR3: CASSPEGPLQTSGLHNEQFF
DNA: TGTGCCAGCAGCCCAGAGGGCCCTTTACAGACTAGCGGGTTGCACAATGAGCAGTTCTTC

D: TRBD2
J: TRBJ2-3
V: TRBV19
size: -
CDR3: CASSRDYSTDTQYF
DNA: TGTGCCAGTAGTCGGGACTATAGCACAGATACGCAGTATTTT

D: TRBD1
J: TRBJ1-3
V: TRBV12-3/TRBV12-4
size: once
CDR3: CASSSGTVVGNTIYF
DNA: TGTGCCAGCAGTTCGGGGACAGTAGTGGGAAACACCATATATTTT

D: -
J: TRBJ2-7
V: TRBV4-1
size: few
CDR3: CASKQNRDWDYEQYF
DNA: TGCGCCAGCAAACAAAACCGGGACTGGGACTACGAGCAGTACTTC

D: -
J: TRBJ1-4
V: TRBV9
size: few
CDR3: CACSLTGDPEKLFF
DNA: TGTGCCTGCAGCTTAACCGGAGACCCCGAAAAACTGTTTTTT

D: TRBD1
J: TRBJ2-2
V: TRBV12-3/TRBV12-4
size: -
CDR3: CASSLYTGGYTGELFF
DNA: TGTGCCAGCAGTTTATACACAGGGGGCTACACCGGGGAGCTGTTTTTT

D: -
J: TRBJ1-2
V: TRBV5-4
size: -
CDR3: CASSLDGVGGYTF
DNA: TGTGCCAGCAGCTTGGACGGGGTCGGTGGCTACACCTTC